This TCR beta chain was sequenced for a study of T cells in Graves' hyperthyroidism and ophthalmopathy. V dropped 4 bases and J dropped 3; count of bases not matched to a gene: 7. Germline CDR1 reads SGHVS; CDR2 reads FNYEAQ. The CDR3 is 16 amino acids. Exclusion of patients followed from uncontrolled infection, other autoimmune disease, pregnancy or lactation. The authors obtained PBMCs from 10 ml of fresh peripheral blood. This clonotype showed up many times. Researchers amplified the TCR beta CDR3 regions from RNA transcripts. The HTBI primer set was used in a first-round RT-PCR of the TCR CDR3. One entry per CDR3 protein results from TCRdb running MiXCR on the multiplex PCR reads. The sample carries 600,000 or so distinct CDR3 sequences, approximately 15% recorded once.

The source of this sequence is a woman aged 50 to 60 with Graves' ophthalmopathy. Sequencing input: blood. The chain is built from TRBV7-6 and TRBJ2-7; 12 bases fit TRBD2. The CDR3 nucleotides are TGTGCCAGCAGCTCCGCGACTAGCGGGAGCTTCTACGAGCAGTACTTC. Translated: CASSSATSGSFYEQYF.